The 22 T cell receptor beta chains reported below all come from one sample, sequenced in a study of cytotoxic CD8 clonotypes in ibrutinib-treated CLL. The repertoire was sequenced with immunoSEQ multiplex PCR; TCRdb's copy has only in-frame clones and lacks some. Of approximately 92,000 clones listed, 70% to 80% were seen once; the top ten hold roughly 24%. The sample consisted of PBMCs, taken after 24 months of ibrutinib treatment. These receptors were obtained from a human donor with chronic lymphocytic leukemia.

The rearrangement uses TRBV9 and TRBJ2-1; 10 bases line up with TRBD2. This CDR3 spans 16 amino acids. With V trimmed by 0 bases and J by 4 bases, 4 bases remained unmatched. CDR1 and CDR2 from the germline V gene are SGDLS and YYNGEE. The CDR3 loop reads CASSVAAGGLYNEQFF. The CDR3 bases are TGTGCCAGCAGCGTAGCAGCGGGAGGGCTGTACAATGAGCAGTTCTTC.

This chain links TRBV5-1 with TRBJ2-1; 7 bases map to TRBD2. Germline V CDR1 and CDR2: SGHRS, YFSETQ. The junction had 5 bases not matched to a gene; V was cut back by 5 bases and J by 0 bases. The CDR3 runs 15 residues. As DNA, the CDR3 is TGCGCCAGCAGGGGAGGCGGGAGCTCCTACAATGAGCAGTTCTTC. Translation: CASRGGGSSYNEQFF.

The chain has TRBV5-1 and TRBJ2-7, with D possibly being TRBD1 (5 bases). The V gene's germline CDR1 is SGHRS and CDR2 YFSETQ. The CDR3 loop spans 15 amino acids. The germline V and J ends were trimmed by 0 bases and 4 bases, with 14 bases remaining between them. In nucleotides, the CDR3 is TGCGCCAGCAGCTTGGTTCAGGGATCTCCTTACGAGCAGTACTTC. Residues: CASSLVQGSPYEQYF.

The gene calls are TRBV5-1 and TRBJ2-3; TRBD2 matches 15 bases. The CDR3 is 18 amino acids. The junction had 7 bases not matched to a gene; V was cut back by 0 bases and J by 5 bases. CDR1 and CDR2 from the germline V gene are SGHRS and YFSETQ. The CDR3 reads CASSLGPGLAGGLDTQYF. CDR3 DNA: TGCGCCAGCAGCTTGGGTCCGGGACTAGCGGGAGGTTTAGATACGCAGTATTTT.

Note on this clone: The junction departs from the called germline gene at one end, perhaps through a read error. The rearrangement joins TRBV5-4 to TRBJ2-7; 7 nucleotides align to TRBD1. This CDR3 spans 14 amino acids. The germline V gene has CDR1 SGHNT and CDR2 YYREEE (reference sequence). The CDR3 spells CASSLAGGRDEQYF. CDR3 in DNA: TGTGCCAGCAGCTTGGCAGGGGGAAGGGACGAGCAATACTTC.

The genes are TRBV28 and TRBJ1-1; D not certain. Germline CDR1 is MDHEN and CDR2 is SYDVKM. Trimming pared 1 base from V and 0 bases from J, leaving 9 bases between. The CDR3 runs 15 residues. CDR3 in amino acids: CASSLSAPMNTEAFF. Here the CDR3 DNA reads TGTGCCAGCAGTTTATCCGCACCAATGAACACTGAAGCTTTCTTT.

A few counts support this clone. The V call is TRBV18, the J call TRBJ1-2; 9 nucleotides align to TRBD1. The J segment lost 7 bases and the V segment lost 3 bases, leaving 0 bases of the junction unmatched. Germline values: CDR1 KGHSH, CDR2 LQKENI. The CDR3 has 12 residues. The CDR3 DNA follows: TGTGCCAGCTCACCGGGACAGGGTGGCTACACCTTC. Amino acids: CASSPGQGGYTF.

The V and J genes are TRBV13 and TRBJ2-7, with D maybe TRBD1 (6 bases). From germline, CDR1 is PRHDT and CDR2 FYEKMQ (reference sequence). V was shortened by 3 bases and J by 4 bases, with 13 bases between the two germline ends. The CDR3 covers 14 residues. Here the CDR3 reads CASSFGTREYEQYF. The CDR3, as DNA: TGTGCCAGCAGCTTCGGGACACGGGAATACGAGCAGTACTTC.

This clone was observed a single time. The rearrangement links TRBV6-1 to TRBJ1-2; D is perhaps TRBD1 (5 bases). Germline loops: CDR1 MNHNS, CDR2 SASEGT. Between the trimmed V and J ends, which lost 7 bases and 7 bases, there was a span of 16 bases. CDR3 length: 13 amino acids. The CDR3 sequence: CASNSGTHGGYTF. The DNA for the CDR3 is TGTGCCAGCAACTCCGGGACCCATGGTGGCTACACCTTC.

J is TRBJ1-5 and V is TRBV2; no definite D call. CDR1 and CDR2 from the germline V gene are SNHLY and FYNNEI. The CDR3 spans 14 residues. V shed 6 bases and J shed 0 bases, with 9 bases lying between them. CDR3 protein: CASREDYSNQPQHF. The DNA for the CDR3 is TGTGCCAGCAGGGAGGATTATAGCAATCAGCCCCAGCATTTT.

The chain has TRBV7-2 and TRBJ2-2; D unclear. Trimming took 5 bases from V and 4 from J, leaving 8 bases between them. Germline V gene lookup returns CDR1 SGHTA and CDR2 FQGNSA. CDR3 length: 13 residues. CDR3 nucleotides: TGTGCCAGCAGCAAAAGGTCCACCGGGGAGCTGTTTTTT. Its protein is CASSKRSTGELFF.

This chain joins TRBV4-1 and TRBJ1-2, with D perhaps TRBD1 (5 bases). Per germline, CDR1 MGHRA and CDR2 YSYEKL. Trimming stripped 0 bases from V and 8 bases from J, with 16 bases between. This CDR3 region has 15 residues. The CDR3 here is CASSQESGRAGGYTF. CDR3 DNA: TGCGCCAGCAGCCAAGAATCTGGCAGGGCAGGGGGCTACACCTTC.

This chain joins TRBV11-3 and TRBJ2-7; 7 positions match TRBD2. The germline V gene has CDR1 SGHNT and CDR2 YENEEA. The CDR3 extends over 14 amino acids. V was pared by 0 bases and J by 4 bases, with 3 bases of the junction left unmatched. CDR3 nucleotides: TGTGCCAGCAGCTTAGATCCGGGGGGATACGAGCAGTACTTC. Amino acids: CASSLDPGGYEQYF. Combining the CDR3 with reference TRBV11-3 and TRBJ2-7 gives the whole variable domain EAGVVQSPRYKIIEKKQPVAFWCNPISGHNTLYWYLQNLGQGPELLIRYENEEAVDDSQLPKDRFSAERLKGVDSTLKIQPAELGDSAVYLCASSLDPGGYEQYFGPGTRLTVT.

The chain employs TRBV9 and TRBJ2-1, with 8 bases lining up with TRBD2. Germline values: CDR1 SGDLS, CDR2 YYNGEE. V trimming: 3 bases; J trimming: 7 bases; junction bases outside the gene matches: 9. The CDR3 length is 15 residues. CDR3 bases: TGTGCCAGCAGCGCGCGGGGGGTAGTATTTAATGAGCAGTTCTTC. This codes for CASSARGVVFNEQFF.

The V gene is TRBV4-2, the J gene TRBJ1-2; D perhaps matches TRBD1 (5 bases). CDR1 is LGHNA and CDR2 is YNFKEQ in the germline V gene. Trimming pared 5 bases from V and 0 bases from J, leaving 10 bases between. The CDR3 contains 14 residues. CDR3 DNA: TGTGCCAGCAGCTTGGGGCAGACTAACTATGGCTACACCTTC. This gives the protein CASSLGQTNYGYTF.

This rearrangement joins TRBV28 to TRBJ2-1, with 8 bases identical to TRBD2. Germline V gene lookup returns CDR1 MDHEN and CDR2 SYDVKM. The V and J ends lost 5 bases and 3 bases, in that order; junction bases with no gene match: 12. This CDR3 is 17 amino acids long. The CDR3 is CASSPRTSRLVYNEQFF. The CDR3 nucleotides read TGTGCCAGCAGTCCACGGACTAGCCGATTAGTCTACAATGAGCAGTTCTTC.

CDR3 sequence: CATSSAGKPRNTEAFF. CDR3 sequence (DNA): TGTGCCACCAGCAGTGCAGGGAAGCCACGGAACACTGAAGCTTTCTTT. The chain couples TRBV15 to TRBJ1-1; tentatively, D is TRBD1 (5 bases). The CDR3 length is 16 residues. The germline V and J ends were trimmed by 3 bases and 1 base, with 15 bases remaining between them. Germline loops: CDR1 LNHNV, CDR2 YYDKDF (reference sequence).

The CDR3 here is CASSVEQVTNEKLFF. The CDR3 region has the DNA TGTGCCAGCAGCGTAGAACAGGTCACTAATGAAAAACTGTTTTTT. This chain joins TRBV9 and TRBJ1-4; D might be TRBD1 (5 bases). CDR3 length: 15 amino acids. V lost 0 bases, J lost 2 bases, and 8 bases lay in between. Germline values: CDR1 SGDLS, CDR2 YYNGEE. The entire variable domain, with the rest obtained from reference TRBV9 and TRBJ1-4, is as follows: DSGVTQTPKHLITATGQRVTLRCSPRSGDLSVYWYQQSLDQGLQFLIQYYNGEERAKGNILERFSAQQFPDLHSELNLSSLELGDSALYFCASSVEQVTNEKLFFGSGTQLSVL.

The chain combines TRBV11-2 with TRBJ2-3, with D possibly matching TRBD1 (6 bases). The CDR3 is made up of 12 amino acids. Looked up from germline, CDR1 is SGHAT and CDR2 is FQNNGV. V was pared by 5 bases and J by 7 bases, with 10 bases between. The DNA for the CDR3 is TGTGCCAGCAGCGCCGACAGGTATACGCAGTATTTT. This sequence encodes CASSADRYTQYF.

Worth noting for this clone: It is unclear where the CDR3 begins or ends on the DNA, so no DNA is shown, and the CDR3 is as TCRdb lists it. The chain joins TRBV6-6 to TRBJ2-3; the table's D call of TRBD2 was not tested on the DNA. The CDR3 is 15 residues long, counting both termini. Germline assignment: CDR1 MNHNY and CDR2 SVGAGI (reference sequence). CDR3 sequence reads: CASSTSGLSTDTQYF.

The chain joins TRBV19 to TRBJ2-1; 12 nucleotides line up with TRBD2. The germline CDR1 and CDR2 sequences are LNHDA and SQIVND (reference sequence). The CDR3 loop spans 15 amino acids. J was trimmed by 7 bases and V by 4 bases; bases with no gene match: 5. CDR3 in amino acids: CASSRTSGIDNEQFF. CDR3 nucleotide sequence: TGTGCCAGTAGTAGGACTAGCGGGATAGATAATGAGCAGTTCTTC.

V gene TRBV4-1 combines with J gene TRBJ2-5; 7 nucleotides align to TRBD1. The germline V gene has CDR1 MGHRA and CDR2 YSYEKL. This CDR3 comprises 14 residues. The junction had 3 bases not matched to a gene; V was cut back by 3 bases and J by 2 bases. For the CDR3, the DNA is TGCGCCAGCAGCCAGACAGGGCCTCAAGAGACCCAGTACTTC. Protein: CASSQTGPQETQYF.